The T cell receptor (beta chain) described here comes from a study of T-cell memory formation after mild COVID-19. Study overall: Most TCR clusters belonged to a single donor.

This clonotype was detected a few times. 5'RACE primed from the constant segment yielded TCR alpha and TCR beta cDNA libraries bearing sample barcodes and UMIs. TCRdb reprocessed the 5' RACE reads with MiXCR, giving one entry per CDR3 protein. The profile shows roughly 410,000 distinct CDR3 sequences, approximately 24% of them singletons. V shed 7 bases, J shed 6 bases, and the junction held 11 bases outside the gene matches. The CDR3 sequence is 16 residues long. Germline V lookup: CDR1 MNHEY, CDR2 SVGEGT. The chain recombines TRBV6-2 or TRBV6-3 with TRBJ2-2, with 10 bases fitting TRBD2. Sequenced material: PBMCs or a T cell subset sorted from them (not recorded which). The receptor comes from an adult woman who had mild COVID-19 (a few samples of this study predate the infection). Cell type and time point are not known. The DNA of the CDR3 is TGTGCCAGCACGGTTCTAGCGGGAGCAATCTCCGGGGAGCTGTTTTTT. This gives the protein CASTVLAGAISGELFF.